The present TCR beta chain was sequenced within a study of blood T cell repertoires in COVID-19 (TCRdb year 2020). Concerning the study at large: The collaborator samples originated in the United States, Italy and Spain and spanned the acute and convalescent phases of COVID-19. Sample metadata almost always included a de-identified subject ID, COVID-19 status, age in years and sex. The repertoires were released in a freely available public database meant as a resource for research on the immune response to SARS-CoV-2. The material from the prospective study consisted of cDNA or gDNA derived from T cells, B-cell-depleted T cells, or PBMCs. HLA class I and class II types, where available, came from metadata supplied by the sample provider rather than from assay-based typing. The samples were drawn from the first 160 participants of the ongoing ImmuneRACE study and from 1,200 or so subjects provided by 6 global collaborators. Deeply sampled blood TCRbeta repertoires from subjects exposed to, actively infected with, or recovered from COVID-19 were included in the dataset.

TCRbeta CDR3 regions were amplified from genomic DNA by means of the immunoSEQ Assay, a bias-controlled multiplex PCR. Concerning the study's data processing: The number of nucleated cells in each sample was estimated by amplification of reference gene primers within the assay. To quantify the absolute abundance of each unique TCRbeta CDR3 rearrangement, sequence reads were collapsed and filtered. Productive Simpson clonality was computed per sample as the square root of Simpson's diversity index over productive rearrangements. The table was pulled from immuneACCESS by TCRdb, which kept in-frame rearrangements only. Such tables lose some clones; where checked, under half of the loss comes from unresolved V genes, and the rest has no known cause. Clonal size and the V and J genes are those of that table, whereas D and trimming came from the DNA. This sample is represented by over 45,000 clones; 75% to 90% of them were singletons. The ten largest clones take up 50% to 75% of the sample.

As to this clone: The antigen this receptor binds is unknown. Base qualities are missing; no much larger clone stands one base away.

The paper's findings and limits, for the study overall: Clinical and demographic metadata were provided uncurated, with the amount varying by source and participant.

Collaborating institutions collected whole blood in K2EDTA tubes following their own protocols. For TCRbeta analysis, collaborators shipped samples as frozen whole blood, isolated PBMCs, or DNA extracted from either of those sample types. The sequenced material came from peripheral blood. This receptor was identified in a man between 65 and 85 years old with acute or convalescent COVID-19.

The base sequence is TGCAGCGTTGAAATAGGGGGAGTCTACAATGAGCAGTTCTTC. Translated, it reads CSVEIGGVYNEQFF. The V and J segments used are TRBV29-1 and TRBJ2-1, with a tentative D gene TRBD1 over 6 matching bases. Reading the germline V gene gives CDR1 SQVTM and CDR2 ANQGSEA. V was cut back by 2 bases and J by 3 bases, leaving a gap of 11 bases between them. Its CDR3 holds 14 amino acids, cysteine through phenylalanine. The read is trimmed to its CDR3 DNA, 42 bases read in frame from base 1.